This TCR beta chain appears in the sequencing data of a study of blood T cell repertoires in COVID-19. Study-wide context: Samples came from the United States, Italy and Spain, spanning acute and convalescent COVID-19. T cells, B-cell-depleted T cells, or PBMCs supplied cDNA or gDNA.

In the authors' workflow: Counts of nucleated cells, estimated from reference gene primer amplification, were obtained. Clones were sequenced by immunoSEQ multiplex PCR, and TCRdb holds only the in-frame ones, with some missing. Clone size and the V and J calls come from that table; the DNA yielded D and trimming. Of approximately 200,000 clones listed, about nine tenths are singletons. The source material was peripheral blood. The origin of this receptor is a man aged 70 or older with active or convalescent COVID-19.

The CDR3 nucleotides read TGTGCCAGCAGCGCGGGACTAGCGGGGCGTCCCCGAGCGTCGAGCACAGATACGCAGTATTTT. Encoded protein: CASSAGLAGRPRASSTDTQYF. The J gene is TRBJ2-3, the V gene TRBV9, with 13 nucleotides matching TRBD2. The germline V gene has CDR1 SGDLS and CDR2 YYNGEE. Trimming took 3 bases from V and 0 from J; bases not matched to a gene: 16. The CDR3 contains 21 residues. The full variable domain, completed using reference TRBV9 and TRBJ2-3, is DSGVTQTPKHLITATGQRVTLRCSPRSGDLSVYWYQQSLDQGLQFLIQYYNGEERAKGNILERFSAQQFPDLHSELNLSSLELGDSALYFCASSAGLAGRPRASSTDTQYFGPGTRLTVL.